The T cell receptor (beta chain) under discussion was sequenced for a study of T cell repertoires in cytomegalovirus infection. In the study overall: Based on public TCR beta signatures, there were indications of CMV infection and of a matching HLA type.

TCRdb reanalysed the reads using MiXCR and keeps one entry per CDR3 protein. The sample consists of 680,000 or so distinct CDR3 sequences, less than 40% of them appearing once. This TCR derives from a human donor in good health (CMV status not recorded). Some clones in this sample may be carry-over from other donors' samples. Sequencing was performed on PBMCs.

For the CDR3, the DNA is TGTGCCAGCAGTTTACAACAGAACTACGAGCAGTACTTC. Translating gives CASSLQQNYEQYF. The chain carries TRBV27 and TRBJ2-7; unclear D gene. This CDR3 has 13 amino acids. Germline V CDR1 and CDR2: MNHEY, SMNVEV (reference sequence). Trimming took off 2 bases at V and 3 bases at J, with 8 bases between the two ends.